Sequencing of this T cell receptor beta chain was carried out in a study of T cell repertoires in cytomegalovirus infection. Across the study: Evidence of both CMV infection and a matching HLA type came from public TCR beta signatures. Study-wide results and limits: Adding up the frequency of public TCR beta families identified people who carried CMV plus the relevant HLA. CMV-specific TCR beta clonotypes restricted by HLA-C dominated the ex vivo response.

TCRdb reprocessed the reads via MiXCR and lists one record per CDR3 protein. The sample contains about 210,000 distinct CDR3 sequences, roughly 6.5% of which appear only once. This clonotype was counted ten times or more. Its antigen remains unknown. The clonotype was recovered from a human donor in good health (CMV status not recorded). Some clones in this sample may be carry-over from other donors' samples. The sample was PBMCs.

The CDR3 is CASSLNQGVNQPQHF. CDR3 DNA sequence: TGTGCCAGCAGCTTAAATCAGGGGGTTAATCAGCCCCAGCATTTT. V usage is TRBV7-2 and J usage is TRBJ1-5; 7 bases align to TRBD1. Unmatched junction bases numbered 5, after V lost 2 bases and J lost 4 bases. Germline V gene sequence: CDR1 SGHTA, CDR2 FQGNSA. CDR3 length: 15 amino acids.